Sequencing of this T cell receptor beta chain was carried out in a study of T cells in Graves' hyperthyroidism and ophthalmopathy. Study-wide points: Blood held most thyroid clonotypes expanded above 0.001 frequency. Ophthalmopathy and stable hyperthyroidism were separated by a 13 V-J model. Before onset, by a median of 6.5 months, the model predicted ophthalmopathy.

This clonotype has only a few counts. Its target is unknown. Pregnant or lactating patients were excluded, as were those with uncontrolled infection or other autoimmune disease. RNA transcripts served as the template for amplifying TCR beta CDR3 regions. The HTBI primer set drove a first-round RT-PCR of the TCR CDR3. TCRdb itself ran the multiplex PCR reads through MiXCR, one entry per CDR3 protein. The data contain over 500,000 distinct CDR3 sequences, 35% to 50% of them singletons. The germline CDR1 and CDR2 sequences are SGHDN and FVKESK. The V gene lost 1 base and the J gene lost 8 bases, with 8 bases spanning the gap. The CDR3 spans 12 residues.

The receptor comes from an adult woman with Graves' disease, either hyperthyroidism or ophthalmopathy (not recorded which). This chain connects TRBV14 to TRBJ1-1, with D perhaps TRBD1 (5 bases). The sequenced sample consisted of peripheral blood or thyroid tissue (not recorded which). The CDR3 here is CASSQAQGEAFF. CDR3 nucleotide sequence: TGTGCCAGCAGCCAAGCCCAGGGAGAAGCTTTCTTT.